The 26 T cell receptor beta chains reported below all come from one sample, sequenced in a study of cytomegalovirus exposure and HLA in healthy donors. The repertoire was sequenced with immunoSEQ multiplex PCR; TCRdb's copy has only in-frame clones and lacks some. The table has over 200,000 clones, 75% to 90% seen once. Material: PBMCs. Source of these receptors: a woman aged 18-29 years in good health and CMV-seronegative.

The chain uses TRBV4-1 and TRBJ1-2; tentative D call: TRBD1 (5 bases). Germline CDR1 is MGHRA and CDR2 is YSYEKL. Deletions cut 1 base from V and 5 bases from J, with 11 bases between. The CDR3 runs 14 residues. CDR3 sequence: CASSQGIGAYGYTF. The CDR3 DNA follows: TGCGCCAGCAGCCAAGGAATAGGGGCTTATGGCTACACCTTC.

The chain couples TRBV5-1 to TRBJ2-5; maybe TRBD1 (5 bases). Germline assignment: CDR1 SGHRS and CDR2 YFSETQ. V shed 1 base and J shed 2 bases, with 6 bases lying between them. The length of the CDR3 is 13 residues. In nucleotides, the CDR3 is TGCGCCAGCAGCTTGTCAGGGCAAGAGACCCAGTACTTC. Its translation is CASSLSGQETQYF.

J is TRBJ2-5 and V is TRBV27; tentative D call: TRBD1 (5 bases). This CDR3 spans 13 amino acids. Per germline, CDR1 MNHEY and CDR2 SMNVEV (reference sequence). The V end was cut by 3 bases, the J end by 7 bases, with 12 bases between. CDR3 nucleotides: TGTGCCAGCAGTTTGACCACCACAGGGACCCAGTACTTC. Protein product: CASSLTTTGTQYF.

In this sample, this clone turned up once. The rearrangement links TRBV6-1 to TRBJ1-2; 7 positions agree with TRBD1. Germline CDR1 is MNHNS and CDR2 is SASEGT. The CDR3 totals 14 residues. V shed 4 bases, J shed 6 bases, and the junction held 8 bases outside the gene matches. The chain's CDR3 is CASSGTGPLNGYTF. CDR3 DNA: TGTGCCAGCAGTGGGACAGGCCCCCTGAATGGCTACACCTTC.

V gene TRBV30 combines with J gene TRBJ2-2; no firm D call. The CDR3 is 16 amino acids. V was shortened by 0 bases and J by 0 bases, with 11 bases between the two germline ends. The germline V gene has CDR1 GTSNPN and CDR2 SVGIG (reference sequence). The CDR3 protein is CAWSVKGWANTGELFF. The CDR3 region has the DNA TGTGCCTGGAGTGTAAAGGGATGGGCGAACACCGGGGAGCTGTTTTTT.

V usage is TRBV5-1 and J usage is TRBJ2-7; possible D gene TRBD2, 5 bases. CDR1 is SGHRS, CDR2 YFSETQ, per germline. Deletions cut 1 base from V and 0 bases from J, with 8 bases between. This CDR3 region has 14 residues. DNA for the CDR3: TGCGCCAGCAGCTTGTACGAGGGCTCCTACGAGCAGTACTTC. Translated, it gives CASSLYEGSYEQYF.

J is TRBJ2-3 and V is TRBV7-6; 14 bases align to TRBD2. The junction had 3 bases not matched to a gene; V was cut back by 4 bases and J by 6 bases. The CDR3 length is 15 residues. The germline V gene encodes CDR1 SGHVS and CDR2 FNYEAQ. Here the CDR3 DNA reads TGTGCCAGCAGCTCGGGACTAGCGGGAGCCGATACGCAGTATTTT. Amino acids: CASSSGLAGADTQYF.

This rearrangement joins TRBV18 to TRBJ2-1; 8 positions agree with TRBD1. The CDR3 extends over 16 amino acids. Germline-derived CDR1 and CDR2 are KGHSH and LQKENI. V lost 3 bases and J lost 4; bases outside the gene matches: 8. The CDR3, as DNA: TGTGCCAGCTCACCTATAGGCCAGGGGGCATACAATGAGCAGTTCTTC. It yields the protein CASSPIGQGAYNEQFF.

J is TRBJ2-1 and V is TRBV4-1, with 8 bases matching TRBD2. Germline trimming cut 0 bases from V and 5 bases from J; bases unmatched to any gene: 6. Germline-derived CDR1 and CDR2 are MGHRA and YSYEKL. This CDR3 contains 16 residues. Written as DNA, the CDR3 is TGCGCCAGCAGCCAAGAGTGGCGGGGGGCAAACAATGAGCAGTTCTTC. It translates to CASSQEWRGANNEQFF.

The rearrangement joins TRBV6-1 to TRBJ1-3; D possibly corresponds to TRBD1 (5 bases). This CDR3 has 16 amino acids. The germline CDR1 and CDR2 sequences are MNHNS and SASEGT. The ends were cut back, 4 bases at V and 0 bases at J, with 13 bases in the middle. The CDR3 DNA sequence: TGTGCCAGCAGTGGACGGACACCGAGCTCTGGAAACACCATATATTTT. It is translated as CASSGRTPSSGNTIYF.

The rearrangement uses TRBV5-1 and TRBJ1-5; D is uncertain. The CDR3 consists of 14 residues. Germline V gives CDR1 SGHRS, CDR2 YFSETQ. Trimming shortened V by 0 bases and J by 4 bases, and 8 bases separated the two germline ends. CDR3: CASSLAGRNQPQHF. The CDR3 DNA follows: TGCGCCAGCAGCTTGGCGGGCAGAAATCAGCCCCAGCATTTT.

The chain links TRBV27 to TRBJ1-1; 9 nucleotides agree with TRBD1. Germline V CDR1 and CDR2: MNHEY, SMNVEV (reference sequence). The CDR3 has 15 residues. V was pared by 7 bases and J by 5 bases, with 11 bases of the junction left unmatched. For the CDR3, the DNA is TGTGCCAGCAACCCTGGGGGACAGGGTCGTACTGAAGCTTTCTTT. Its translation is CASNPGGQGRTEAFF.

The CDR3 reads CASSVDRAASYEQYF. The CDR3, as DNA: TGTGCCAGCAGTGTTGACAGGGCAGCCTCCTACGAGCAGTACTTC. The V call is TRBV2, the J call TRBJ2-7; 7 nucleotides match TRBD1. CDR1 is SNHLY and CDR2 is FYNNEI in the germline V gene. The CDR3 has 15 residues. The V segment lost 4 bases and the J segment 0 bases; nucleotides outside the gene matches: 6.

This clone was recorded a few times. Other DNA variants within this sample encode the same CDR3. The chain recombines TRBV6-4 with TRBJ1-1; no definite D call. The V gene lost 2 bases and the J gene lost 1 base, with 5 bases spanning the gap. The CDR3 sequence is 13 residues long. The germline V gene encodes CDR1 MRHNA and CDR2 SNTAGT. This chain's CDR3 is CASSDRENTEAFF. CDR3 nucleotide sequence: TGTGCCAGCAGTGACCGGGAGAACACTGAAGCTTTCTTT.

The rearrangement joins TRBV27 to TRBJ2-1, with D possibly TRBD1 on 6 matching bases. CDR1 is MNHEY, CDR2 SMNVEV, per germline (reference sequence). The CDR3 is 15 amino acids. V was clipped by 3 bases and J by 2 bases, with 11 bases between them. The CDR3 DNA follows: TGTGCCAGCAGTTTGGGGGCCGGGACCTACAATGAGCAGTTCTTC. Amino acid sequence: CASSLGAGTYNEQFF.

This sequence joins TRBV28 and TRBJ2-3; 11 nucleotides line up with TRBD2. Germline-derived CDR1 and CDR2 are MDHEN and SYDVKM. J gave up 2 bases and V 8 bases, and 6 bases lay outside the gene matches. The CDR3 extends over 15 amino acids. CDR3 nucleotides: TGTGCCAGCTCGGGACTAGCGGAGTCCACAGATACGCAGTATTTT. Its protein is CASSGLAESTDTQYF. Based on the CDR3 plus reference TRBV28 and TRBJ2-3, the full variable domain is DVKVTQSSRYLVKRTGEKVFLECVQDMDHENMFWYRQDPGLGLRLIYFSYDVKMKEKGDIPEGYSVSREKKERFSLILESASTNQTSMYLCASSGLAESTDTQYFGPGTRLTVL.

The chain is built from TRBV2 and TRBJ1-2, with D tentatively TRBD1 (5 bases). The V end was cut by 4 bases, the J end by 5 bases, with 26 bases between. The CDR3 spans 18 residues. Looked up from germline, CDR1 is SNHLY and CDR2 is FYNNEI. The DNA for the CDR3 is TGTGCCAGCAGTGTTATCCCCAGTGCAGGGCGGGCAGGGTATGGCTACACCTTC. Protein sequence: CASSVIPSAGRAGYGYTF.

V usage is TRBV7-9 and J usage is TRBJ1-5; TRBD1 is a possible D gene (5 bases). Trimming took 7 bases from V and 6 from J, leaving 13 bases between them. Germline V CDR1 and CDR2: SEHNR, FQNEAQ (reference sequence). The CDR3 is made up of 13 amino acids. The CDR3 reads CASTPQGAQPQHF. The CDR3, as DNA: TGTGCCAGCACCCCACAAGGGGCTCAGCCCCAGCATTTT.

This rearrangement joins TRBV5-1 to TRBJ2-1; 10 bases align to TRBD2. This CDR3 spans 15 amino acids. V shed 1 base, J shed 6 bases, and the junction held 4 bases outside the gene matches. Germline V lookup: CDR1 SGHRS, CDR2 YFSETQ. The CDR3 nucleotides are TGCGCCAGCAGCTTGCGCACTAGCGGGGTCAATGAGCAGTTCTTC. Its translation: CASSLRTSGVNEQFF. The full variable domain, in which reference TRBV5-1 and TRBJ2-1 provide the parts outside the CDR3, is KAGVTQTPRYLIKTRGQQVTLSCSPISGHRSVSWYQQTPGQGLQFLFEYFSETQRNKGNFPGRFSGRQFSNSRSEMNVSTLELGDSALYLCASSLRTSGVNEQFFGPGTRLTVL.

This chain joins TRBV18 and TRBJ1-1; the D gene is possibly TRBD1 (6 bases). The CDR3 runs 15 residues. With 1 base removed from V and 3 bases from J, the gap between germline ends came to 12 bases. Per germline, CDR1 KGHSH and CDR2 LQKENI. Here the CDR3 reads CASSPLQGRDTEAFF. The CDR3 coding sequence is TGTGCCAGCTCACCACTCCAGGGGCGTGACACTGAAGCTTTCTTT.

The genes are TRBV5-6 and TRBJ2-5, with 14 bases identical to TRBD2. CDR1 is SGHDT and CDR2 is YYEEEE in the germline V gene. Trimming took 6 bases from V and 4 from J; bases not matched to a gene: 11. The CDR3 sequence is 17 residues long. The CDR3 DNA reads TGTGCCAGCAAGGGGACTAGCGGGGGTCTGTTCCCAGAGACCCAGTACTTC. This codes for CASKGTSGGLFPETQYF. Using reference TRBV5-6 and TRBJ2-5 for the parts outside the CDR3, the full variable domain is DAGVTQSPTHLIKTRGQQVTLRCSPKSGHDTVSWYQQALGQGPQFIFQYYEEEERQRGNFPDRFSGHQFPNYSSELNVNALLLGDSALYLCASKGTSGGLFPETQYFGPGTRLLVL.

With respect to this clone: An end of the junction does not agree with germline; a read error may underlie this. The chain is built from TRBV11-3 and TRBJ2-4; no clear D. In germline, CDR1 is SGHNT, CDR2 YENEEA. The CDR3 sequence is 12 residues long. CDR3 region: CASSLDGNIQYF. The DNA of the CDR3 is TGTGCCAGCAGCCTAGATGGGAACATTCAGTACTTT.

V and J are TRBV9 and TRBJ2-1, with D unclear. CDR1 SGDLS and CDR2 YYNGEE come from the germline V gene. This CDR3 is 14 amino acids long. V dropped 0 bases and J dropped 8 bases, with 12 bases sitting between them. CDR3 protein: CASSVVGSADEQFF. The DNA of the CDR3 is TGTGCCAGCAGCGTAGTAGGGTCCGCGGATGAGCAGTTCTTC.

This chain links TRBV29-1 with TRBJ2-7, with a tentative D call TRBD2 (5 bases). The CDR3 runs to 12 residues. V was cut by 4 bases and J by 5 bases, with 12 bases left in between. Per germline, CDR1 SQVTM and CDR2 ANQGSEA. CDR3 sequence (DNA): TGCAGCGTTGGGCTAGCTAGGGACGAGCAGTACTTC. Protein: CSVGLARDEQYF.

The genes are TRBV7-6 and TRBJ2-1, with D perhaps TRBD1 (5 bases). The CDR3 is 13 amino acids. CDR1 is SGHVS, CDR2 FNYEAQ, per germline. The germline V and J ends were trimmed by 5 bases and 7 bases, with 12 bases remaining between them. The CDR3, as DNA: TGTGCCAGCAGCGGGGCGTCGTGGAATGAGCAGTTCTTC. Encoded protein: CASSGASWNEQFF.

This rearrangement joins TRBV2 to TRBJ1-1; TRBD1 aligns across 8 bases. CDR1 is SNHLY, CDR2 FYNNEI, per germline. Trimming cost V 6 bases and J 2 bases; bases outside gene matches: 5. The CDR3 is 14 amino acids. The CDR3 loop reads CASRDRDRNTEAFF. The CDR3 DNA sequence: TGTGCCAGCAGGGACAGGGACCGCAACACTGAAGCTTTCTTT.